This T cell receptor (beta chain) was obtained from a study of cytomegalovirus exposure and HLA in healthy donors. With 60 Vbeta and 13 Jbeta primers, the PCR was carried out. Repertoires were generated with immunoSEQ multiplex PCR, while TCRdb's copy carries only in-frame clones and drops some. The sample holds 150,000 to 160,000 clones, roughly 77% seen once. This clonotype was sampled from a man younger than 45 in good health and CMV-seropositive. Sequencing was performed on PBMCs.

The CDR3 DNA follows: TGTGCCAGCAGCGTAAGGAGCGCGGGCGGGGAGCTGTTTTTT. Translated: CASSVRSAGGELFF. The chain recombines TRBV9 with TRBJ2-2; weak D call: TRBD2 (5 bases). V was clipped by 1 base and J by 7 bases, with 11 bases between them. This CDR3 is built from 14 residues. CDR1 and CDR2 from the germline V gene are SGDLS and YYNGEE.